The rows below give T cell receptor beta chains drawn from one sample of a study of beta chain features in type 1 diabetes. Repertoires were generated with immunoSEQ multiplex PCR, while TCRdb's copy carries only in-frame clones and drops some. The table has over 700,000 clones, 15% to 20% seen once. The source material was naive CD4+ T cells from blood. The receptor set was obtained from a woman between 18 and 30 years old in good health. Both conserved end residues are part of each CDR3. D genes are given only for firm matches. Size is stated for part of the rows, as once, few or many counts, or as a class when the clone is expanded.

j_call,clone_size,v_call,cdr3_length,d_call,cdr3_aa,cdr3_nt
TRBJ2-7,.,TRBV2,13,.,CASSEMGILEQYF,TGTGCCAGCAGTGAGATGGGTATTCTCGAGCAGTACTTC
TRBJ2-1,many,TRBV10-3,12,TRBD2,CATTSPGLDSFF,TGTGCCACGACTTCACCGGGACTAGATTCGTTCTTC
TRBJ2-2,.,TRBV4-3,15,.,CASSLAYSGTGELFF,TGCGCCAGCAGCCTGGCGTACAGTGGGACCGGGGAGCTGTTTTTT
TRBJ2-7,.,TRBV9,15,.,CASSVTPHGSYEQYF,TGTGCCAGCAGCGTGACCCCCCACGGGTCCTACGAGCAGTACTTC
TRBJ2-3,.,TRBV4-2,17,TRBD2,CASSQGRTSGLTDTQYF,TGTGCCAGCAGCCAAGGCCGGACTAGCGGGCTCACAGATACGCAGTATTTT
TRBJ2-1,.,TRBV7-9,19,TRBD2,CASSNTGLAGIGSYNEQFF,TGTGCCAGCAGTAATACGGGACTAGCGGGAATAGGGTCCTACAATGAGCAGTTCTTC
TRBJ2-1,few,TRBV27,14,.,CASSFAERVNEQFF,TGTGCCAGCAGTTTTGCGGAGAGAGTAAATGAGCAGTTCTTC
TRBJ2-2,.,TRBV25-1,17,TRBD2,CASSDRSGRALAGELFF,TGTGCCAGCAGTGATAGGAGCGGGAGGGCCCTCGCCGGGGAGCTGTTTTTT
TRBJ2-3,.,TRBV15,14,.,CATSRAKTADTQYF,TGTGCCACCAGCAGGGCGAAGACGGCAGATACGCAGTATTTT
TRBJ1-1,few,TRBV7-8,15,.,CASAERQLMNTEAFF,TGTGCCAGTGCCGAAAGACAGCTCATGAACACTGAAGCTTTCTTT
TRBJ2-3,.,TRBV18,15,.,CASSPESQGGDTQYF,TGTGCCAGCTCACCGGAATCACAGGGTGGAGATACGCAGTATTTT
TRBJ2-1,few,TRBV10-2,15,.,CASRGRVSSYNEQFF,TGCGCCAGCAGGGGACGGGTGAGCTCCTACAATGAGCAGTTCTTC
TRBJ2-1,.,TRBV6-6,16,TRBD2,CASSYSPAGVGNEQFF,TGTGCCAGCAGTTACTCCCCAGCGGGAGTTGGAAATGAGCAGTTCTTC
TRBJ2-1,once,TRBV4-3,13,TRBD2,CASSRQTSAEQFF,TGCGCCAGCAGCCGCCAGACTAGCGCCGAGCAGTTCTTC
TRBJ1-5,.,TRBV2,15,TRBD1,CASSVRQGAHQPQHF,TGTGCCAGCAGTGTGAGACAGGGGGCCCATCAGCCCCAGCATTTT
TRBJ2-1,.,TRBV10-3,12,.,CAISESERGQFF,TGTGCCATCAGTGAGTCGGAGCGCGGGCAGTTCTTC
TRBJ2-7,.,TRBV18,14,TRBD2,CASSPSSGDYEQYF,TGTGCCAGCTCACCTTCTAGCGGAGACTACGAGCAGTACTTC
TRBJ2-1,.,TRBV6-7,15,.,CASVTHIRTYNEQFF,TGTGCCAGCGTTACCCACATCAGGACCTACAATGAGCAGTTCTTC
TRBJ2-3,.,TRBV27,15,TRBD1,CASSSKDRGPDTQYF,TGTGCCAGCAGTTCCAAAGACAGGGGACCAGATACGCAGTATTTT
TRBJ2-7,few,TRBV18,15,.,CASSPERLSPSEQYF,TGTGCCAGCTCACCAGAGCGCCTTAGCCCTTCCGAGCAGTACTTC
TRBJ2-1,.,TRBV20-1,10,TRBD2,CSVQSGSVFF,TGCAGTGTTCAAAGCGGGAGTGTCTTCTTC
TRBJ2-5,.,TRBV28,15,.,CASSLAASGQETQYF,TGTGCCAGCAGTTTGGCGGCCTCGGGCCAAGAGACCCAGTACTTC
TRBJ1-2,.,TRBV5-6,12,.,CASSLREYGYTF,TGTGCCAGCAGCTTAAGGGAGTATGGCTACACCTTC
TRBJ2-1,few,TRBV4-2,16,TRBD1,CASSQRDRGPYNEQFF,TGTGCCAGCAGCCAGAGGGACAGGGGCCCCTACAATGAGCAGTTCTTC
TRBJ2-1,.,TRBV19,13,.,CASSMGDRSEQFF,TGTGCCAGTAGTATGGGCGATCGGAGTGAGCAGTTCTTC
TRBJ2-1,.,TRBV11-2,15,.,CASSSQGRAYNEQFF,TGTGCCAGCAGCTCACAAGGAAGAGCCTACAATGAGCAGTTCTTC
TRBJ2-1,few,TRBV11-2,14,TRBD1,CASSRWDRSNEQFF,TGTGCCAGCAGCCGGTGGGACAGGTCGAATGAGCAGTTCTTC
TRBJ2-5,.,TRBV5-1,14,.,CASGTGVSEETQYF,TGCGCCAGCGGTACGGGAGTATCCGAAGAGACCCAGTACTTC
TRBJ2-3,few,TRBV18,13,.,CASSLRDGDTQYF,TGTGCCAGCTCACTGAGGGATGGAGATACGCAGTATTTT
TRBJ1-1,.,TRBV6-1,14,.,CASSSPPGWTEAFF,TGTGCCAGCAGTTCTCCGCCGGGTTGGACTGAAGCTTTCTTT
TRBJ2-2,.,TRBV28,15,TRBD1,CASWGPDRVTGELFF,TGTGCCAGCTGGGGTCCGGACAGGGTCACCGGGGAGCTGTTTTTT
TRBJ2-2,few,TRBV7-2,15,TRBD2,CASSPGLANTGELFF,TGTGCCAGCAGCCCCGGACTAGCCAACACCGGGGAGCTGTTTTTT
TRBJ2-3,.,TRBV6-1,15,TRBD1,CASSPPQGLGDTQYF,TGTGCCAGCAGTCCCCCACAGGGGTTGGGAGATACGCAGTATTTT
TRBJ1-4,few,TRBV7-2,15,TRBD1,CASSPTTGRFEKLFF,TGTGCCAGCAGCCCCACGACAGGGCGGTTTGAAAAACTGTTTTTT
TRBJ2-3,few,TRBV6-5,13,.,CASSLAYTDTQYF,TGTGCCAGCAGTTTAGCATACACAGATACGCAGTATTTT
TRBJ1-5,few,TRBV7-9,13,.,CASSPDSYQPQHF,TGTGCCAGCAGCCCCGACAGCTATCAGCCCCAGCATTTT
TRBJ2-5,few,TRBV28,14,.,CASSFPRGLETQYF,TGTGCCAGCAGTTTTCCGCGGGGGCTTGAGACCCAGTACTTC
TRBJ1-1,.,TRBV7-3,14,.,CASSRLGSGTEAFF,TGTGCCAGCAGCCGGTTGGGGTCAGGCACTGAAGCTTTCTTT
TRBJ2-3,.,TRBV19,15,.,CASSSQIQLTDTQYF,TGTGCCAGTAGTTCTCAGATCCAACTCACAGATACGCAGTATTTT
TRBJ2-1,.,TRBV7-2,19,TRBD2,CASSFPTSGSGGSYNEQFF,TGTGCCAGCAGCTTCCCGACTAGCGGCTCTGGGGGCTCCTACAATGAGCAGTTCTTC
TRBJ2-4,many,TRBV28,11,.,CASSSEYAQIF,TGTGCCAGCAGTTCCGAATACGCCCAGATATTC
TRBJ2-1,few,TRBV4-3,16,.,CASSPQMRGSYNEQFF,TGCGCCAGCAGCCCTCAAATGCGGGGTAGCTACAATGAGCAGTTCTTC
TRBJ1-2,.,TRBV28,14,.,CASTLGGANYGYTF,TGTGCCAGTACCCTAGGGGGGGCTAACTATGGCTACACCTTC
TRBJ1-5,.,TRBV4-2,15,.,CASSQGGPDQGPQHF,TGTGCCAGCAGCCAAGGAGGACCGGACCAGGGGCCCCAGCATTTT
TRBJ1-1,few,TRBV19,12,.,CASSILNTEAFF,TGTGCCAGTAGTATTCTGAACACTGAAGCTTTCTTT
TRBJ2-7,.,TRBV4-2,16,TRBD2,CASSQDASGSSYEQYF,TGTGCCAGCAGCCAAGATGCTAGCGGGAGCTCCTACGAGCAGTACTTC
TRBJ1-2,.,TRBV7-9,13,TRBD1,CASSTGVWGGYTF,TGTGCCAGCAGTACAGGGGTCTGGGGAGGCTACACCTTC
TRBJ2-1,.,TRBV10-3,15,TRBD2,CAISQLAGGGSEQFF,TGTGCCATCAGTCAACTAGCGGGAGGAGGAAGTGAGCAGTTCTTC
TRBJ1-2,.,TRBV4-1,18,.,CASSQDPPEMQGPYGYTF,TGCGCCAGCAGCCAAGATCCCCCAGAGATGCAGGGTCCCTATGGCTACACCTTC
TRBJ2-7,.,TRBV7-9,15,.,CASSFSRDGAYEQYF,TGTGCCAGCAGCTTCAGCAGGGACGGAGCCTACGAGCAGTACTTC
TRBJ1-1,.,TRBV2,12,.,CASLTLTPEAFF,TGTGCCAGCTTAACCTTAACCCCTGAAGCTTTCTTT
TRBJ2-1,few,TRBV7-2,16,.,CASSLAGITTYNEQFF,TGTGCCAGCAGCTTAGCGGGGATAACTACTTACAATGAGCAGTTCTTC
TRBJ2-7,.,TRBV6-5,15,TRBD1,CASSYSGRGPYEQYF,TGTGCCAGCAGTTACTCGGGCAGGGGGCCCTACGAGCAGTACTTC
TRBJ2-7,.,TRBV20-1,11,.,CSARKLYEQYF,TGCAGTGCTAGGAAGCTCTACGAGCAGTACTTC
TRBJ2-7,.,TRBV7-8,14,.,CASSPRRANYEQYF,TGTGCCAGCAGCCCACGCCGGGCGAACTACGAGCAGTACTTC